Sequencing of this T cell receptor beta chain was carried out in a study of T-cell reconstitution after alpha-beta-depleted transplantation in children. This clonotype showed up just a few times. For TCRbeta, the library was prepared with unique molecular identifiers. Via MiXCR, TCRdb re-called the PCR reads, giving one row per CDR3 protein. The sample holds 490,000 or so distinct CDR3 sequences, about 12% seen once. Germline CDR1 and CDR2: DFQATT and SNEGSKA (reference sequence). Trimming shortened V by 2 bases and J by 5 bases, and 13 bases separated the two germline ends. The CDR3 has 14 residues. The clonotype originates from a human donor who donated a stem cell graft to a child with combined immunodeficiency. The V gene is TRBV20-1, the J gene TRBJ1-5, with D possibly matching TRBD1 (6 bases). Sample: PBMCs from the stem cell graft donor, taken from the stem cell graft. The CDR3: CSARKQGGDQPQHF. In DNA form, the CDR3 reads TGCAGTGCTAGAAAACAGGGTGGGGATCAGCCCCAGCATTTT.